This T cell receptor (delta chain) came from a study of Vδ1+ human thymocytes. Findings and caveats of the study: Highly polyclonal TRG and TRD repertoires with Gaussian CDR3 length distributions appeared in thymus.

The template was reverse-transcribed extracted RNA. The CDR3 regions were amplified by multiplex PCR from V-gene primers to a constant-region primer. TCRdb reran clone calling via CATT on the multiplex PCR reads. This table has tens of thousands of delta-chain clones, approximately 15% appearing once. Between about 97% and 99.6% of sorted thymocytes were Vdelta1+. This clone was found a few times. The target antigen is unknown. V trimming: 4 bases; J trimming: 9 bases; junction bases outside the gene matches: 14. Germline loops: CDR1 TSWWSYY, CDR2 QGS. The CDR3 consists of 16 residues. This sequence joins TRDV1 and TRDJ1; TRDD3 aligns across 10 bases. The TCR sequence derives from a boy under three years old who had congenital heart surgery. Source material: Vdelta1+ gamma-delta thymocytes from the thymus. Documented subset: FACS-sorted CD3+ TCRalphabeta- TCRVdelta1+ TCRVdelta2- thymocytes. CDR3 sequence: CALGVNWGIEARQLIF. CDR3 DNA: TGTGCTCTTGGGGTTAACTGGGGGATTGAGGCTCGGCAACTCATCTTT.